These 24 T cell receptor beta chains were all obtained from the same sample, sequenced in a study of blood T cell repertoires in COVID-19. Produced via immunoSEQ multiplex PCR; TCRdb's table is partial and in-frame only. The sample has over 250,000 clones, roughly 90% seen once; the top ten hold approximately 1%. The sequenced sample consisted of PBMCs or T cells enriched from blood (not recorded which). The receptors stem from a woman in her twenties or thirties who had recovered from COVID-19.

The V call is TRBV6-6, the J call TRBJ1-2, with D uncertain. Trimming shortened V by 2 bases and J by 4 bases, and 5 bases separated the two germline ends. The CDR3 is made up of 12 amino acids. Germline CDR1 MNHNY, CDR2 SVGAGI (reference sequence). CDR3 DNA sequence: TGTGCCAGCAGTTACCATAGCTATGGCTACACCTTC. Its protein is CASSYHSYGYTF.

This chain connects TRBV19 to TRBJ2-3; 7 positions agree with TRBD2. CDR3 size: 16 residues. CDR1 is LNHDA and CDR2 is SQIVND in the germline V gene (reference sequence). V lost 1 base to trimming and J lost 6 bases; unmatched junction nucleotides: 10. The CDR3 sequence is CASSIVFTSALDTQYF. DNA for the CDR3: TGTGCCAGTAGTATAGTATTCACTAGCGCCTTGGATACGCAGTATTTT.

CDR3 in amino acids: CASSSTGPNTEAFF. As DNA, the CDR3 is TGTGCCAGCAGTTCGACAGGCCCGAACACTGAAGCTTTCTTT. The J gene is TRBJ1-1, the V gene TRBV28; weak D call: TRBD1 (6 bases). Trimming cost V 4 bases and J 1 base, with 10 bases left between them. The CDR3 loop spans 14 amino acids. Germline CDR1 reads MDHEN; CDR2 reads SYDVKM.

This clone was recorded once. The chain employs TRBV14 and TRBJ2-7; a weak D match, TRBD2 (5 bases). V lost 1 base and J 2 bases, leaving 15 bases between the germline ends. CDR1 and CDR2 from the germline V gene are SGHDN and FVKESK. The CDR3 spans 16 residues. CDR3 region: CASSQVNPARAYEQYF. The DNA of the CDR3 is TGTGCCAGCAGCCAAGTCAATCCAGCGCGGGCCTACGAGCAGTACTTC.

The gene calls are TRBV5-1 and TRBJ2-1, with 12 bases lining up with TRBD2. The CDR3 runs 15 residues. CDR1 is SGHRS, CDR2 YFSETQ, per germline. The trim removed 0 bases at V and 8 bases at J, leaving 3 bases unmatched. The DNA of the CDR3 is TGCGCCAGCAGCTTGGGACTAGCGGGAGTCGATGAGCAGTTCTTC. Translating it yields CASSLGLAGVDEQFF.

J is TRBJ2-1 and V is TRBV2; D possibly corresponds to TRBD2 (5 bases). This CDR3 has 12 amino acids. Germline V gene data show CDR1 as SNHLY and CDR2 as FYNNEI. Trimming stripped 5 bases from V and 7 bases from J, with 9 bases between. This CDR3 is CASSQWRNEQFF. In DNA, the CDR3 is TGTGCCAGCAGTCAGTGGAGGAATGAGCAGTTCTTC.

This clone was found a few times. The chain carries TRBV7-2 and TRBJ1-5, with 7 nucleotides matching TRBD1. Germline-derived CDR1 and CDR2 are SGHTA and FQGNSA. Losses at the gene ends were 2 bases for V and 3 bases for J; bases not matched to a gene: 4. The CDR3 extends over 15 amino acids. The CDR3 region has the DNA TGTGCCAGCAGCTTAATACAGGGGCACAATCAGCCCCAGCATTTT. Translating gives CASSLIQGHNQPQHF.

Many counts were recorded for this clone. V is TRBV7-9 and J is TRBJ1-6; D possibly corresponds to TRBD1 (6 bases). CDR3 size: 16 residues. V lost 4 bases and J lost 5, with 15 bases in between. Germline assignment: CDR1 SEHNR and CDR2 FQNEAQ (reference sequence). CDR3 in DNA: TGTGCCAGCAGCTCGACGGACAGACAGAATAATTCACCCCTCCACTTT. Its translation: CASSSTDRQNNSPLHF.

The rearrangement links TRBV5-5 to TRBJ1-2; possibly TRBD1 for D (5 bases). Germline-derived CDR1 and CDR2 are SGHKS and YYEKEE (reference sequence). This CDR3 is built from 16 residues. V lost 4 bases and J lost 0, with 16 bases in between. CDR3 bases: TGTGCCAGCAGCCAAGGAGGGGTCCTAGCTAACTATGGCTACACCTTC. Residues: CASSQGGVLANYGYTF.

The rearrangement joins TRBV5-1 to TRBJ2-3, with D perhaps TRBD2 (6 bases). Trimming removed 0 bases from V and 5 bases from J, with 16 bases in between. The CDR3 has 16 residues. The V gene's germline CDR1 is SGHRS and CDR2 YFSETQ. The CDR3 nucleotides are TGCGCCAGCAGCTTGGGGGTGGCTAGCGAGAGAGATACGCAGTATTTT. Translation: CASSLGVASERDTQYF.

The CDR3 region has the DNA TGTGCCAGTAGTATAAATGGACTAGCACTCGGTGAGCAGTTCTTC. This encodes CASSINGLALGEQFF. The J gene is TRBJ2-1, the V gene TRBV19; TRBD2 matches 8 bases. With V trimmed by 2 bases and J by 9 bases, 9 bases remained unmatched. The CDR3 contains 15 residues. CDR1 and CDR2 (germline): LNHDA, SQIVND (reference sequence).

The chain recombines TRBV20-1 with TRBJ2-7; weak D call: TRBD2 (5 bases). Germline lookup yields CDR1 DFQATT and CDR2 SNEGSKA (reference sequence). Trimming left V 3 bases short and J 5 bases short, with 20 bases between. The CDR3 is made up of 15 amino acids. Written as DNA, the CDR3 is TGCAGTGCTAGTCTTGGGAGAGTACAATTCCACGAGCAGTACTTC. It encodes CSASLGRVQFHEQYF.

This sequence joins TRBV30 and TRBJ2-7; D possibly corresponds to TRBD1 (5 bases). The V and J ends lost 4 bases and 0 bases respectively, with 7 bases between them. CDR1 is GTSNPN and CDR2 is SVGIG in the germline V gene (reference sequence). The CDR3 is 12 residues long. The CDR3 is CAWTGRSYEQYF. The CDR3 DNA reads TGTGCCTGGACAGGGCGCTCCTACGAGCAGTACTTC.

The CDR3 sequence: CASSSRAGDEQYF. CDR3 sequence (DNA): TGTGCCAGCAGCAGCCGGGCAGGGGACGAGCAGTACTTC. J is TRBJ2-7 and V is TRBV5-6; tentatively, D is TRBD1 (6 bases). Trimming shortened V by 4 bases and J by 5 bases, and 13 bases separated the two germline ends. This CDR3 region has 13 residues. Germline-derived CDR1 and CDR2 are SGHDT and YYEEEE.

The CDR3 loop reads CASSQESFEETQYF. The CDR3 DNA follows: TGTGCCAGCAGCCAAGAGTCCTTTGAAGAGACCCAGTACTTC. The V gene is TRBV3-1 (or the pseudogene TRBV3-2), the J gene TRBJ2-5, with D hard to call. Trimming took off 0 bases at V and 3 bases at J, with 8 bases between the two ends. This CDR3 contains 14 residues. The germline CDR1 and CDR2 sequences are LGHDT and YNNKEL (reference sequence).

This sequence joins TRBV27 and TRBJ2-3; 11 bases line up with TRBD2. The CDR3 is 16 residues long. The V and J ends lost 4 bases and 2 bases, in that order; junction bases with no gene match: 5. Germline-derived CDR1 and CDR2 are MNHEY and SMNVEV (reference sequence). The CDR3 sequence is CASSSVAGGLTDTQYF. In DNA, the CDR3 is TGTGCCAGCAGTTCAGTAGCGGGGGGGCTCACAGATACGCAGTATTTT.

V usage is TRBV10-3 and J usage is TRBJ2-7; D is uncertain. V lost 6 bases and J lost 4, with 13 bases in between. There are 13 residues in the CDR3. Germline V gene data show CDR1 as ENHRY and CDR2 as SYGVKD. CDR3 sequence reads: CAISQGELYEQYF. CDR3 bases: TGTGCCATCAGCCAAGGAGAACTTTACGAGCAGTACTTC.

The chain has TRBV28 and TRBJ1-6, with D possibly TRBD1 on 5 matching bases. This CDR3 spans 16 amino acids. Germline CDR1 is MDHEN and CDR2 is SYDVKM. The V end was cut by 5 bases, the J end by 0 bases, with 11 bases between. In DNA form, the CDR3 reads TGTGCCAGCAGTCCGCGGAGGGGCTCCTATAATTCACCCCTCCACTTT. It translates to CASSPRRGSYNSPLHF.

The chain couples TRBV28 to TRBJ1-3; 8 bases are shared with TRBD1. The CDR3 is 14 residues long. The junction had 7 bases not matched to a gene; V was cut back by 8 bases and J by 4 bases. In germline, CDR1 is MDHEN, CDR2 SYDVKM. CDR3 DNA: TGTGCCAGCGGGAGACAGGGGCCCGGAAACACCATATATTTT. The encoded protein is CASGRQGPGNTIYF. Variable domain in full (rest from reference TRBV28 and TRBJ1-3): DVKVTQSSRYLVKRTGEKVFLECVQDMDHENMFWYRQDPGLGLRLIYFSYDVKMKEKGDIPEGYSVSREKKERFSLILESASTNQTSMYLCASGRQGPGNTIYFGEGSWLTVV.

The chain links TRBV7-8 to TRBJ2-3; D ambiguous. The CDR3 extends over 14 amino acids. Germline loops: CDR1 SGHVS, CDR2 FQNEAQ. V was trimmed by 6 bases and J by 6 bases, leaving 16 bases between them. The CDR3 region is CASSLIPRVDTQYF. CDR3 nucleotide sequence: TGTGCCAGCAGTTTAATCCCCCGAGTGGATACGCAGTATTTT.

The rearrangement links TRBV19 to TRBJ2-4; 9 nucleotides line up with TRBD2. V gave up 6 bases and J gave up 2 bases; unmatched junction bases: 20. Germline CDR1 reads LNHDA; CDR2 reads SQIVND (reference sequence). CDR3 size: 20 residues. The CDR3: CASSPQGRTGLASPKNIQYF. The CDR3, as DNA: TGTGCCAGTAGCCCCCAGGGAAGGACGGGACTAGCTTCCCCCAAAAACATTCAGTACTTC.

The V and J genes are TRBV7-9 and TRBJ2-7, with TRBD1 matching 9 bases. V was clipped by 0 bases and J by 2 bases; unmatched bases: 11. Germline CDR1 SEHNR, CDR2 FQNEAQ (reference sequence). The CDR3 has 18 amino acids. DNA for the CDR3: TGTGCCAGCAGCTTAGCCCCCAACAGGGGGCAGGATCCCTACGAGCAGTACTTC. Amino acids: CASSLAPNRGQDPYEQYF.

This sequence joins TRBV29-1 and TRBJ2-3, with a weak D call TRBD1 (5 bases). Trimming took off 1 base at V and 4 bases at J, with 27 bases between the two ends. The germline CDR1 and CDR2 sequences are SQVTM and ANQGSEA. The CDR3 spans 19 residues. The CDR3 region has the DNA TGCAGCGTTGAAGTGAACCCCCGGGCGGCAGGGATGGCCGCAGATACGCAGTATTTT. Its protein product is CSVEVNPRAAGMAADTQYF.

The rearrangement uses TRBV6-2 or TRBV6-3 and TRBJ1-3; D may be TRBD1 (5 bases). There are 15 residues in the CDR3. V was cut by 5 bases and J by 4 bases, with 15 bases left in between. Per germline, CDR1 MNHEY and CDR2 SVGEGT. DNA of the CDR3: TGTGCCAGCAGTCGTCGCGACAGTCCCGGAAACACCATATATTTT. This codes for CASSRRDSPGNTIYF.